This TCR beta chain was captured in a study of blood T cell repertoires in COVID-19. Original data processing: Reference gene primer amplification gave estimated nucleated cell counts. TCRdb keeps only in-frame clones here, not all; method: immunoSEQ multiplex PCR. V and J calls and clone size are given by that table; D and trimming were obtained from the DNA. The sample yields fewer than 110,000 clones, 75% to 95% seen once. Germline V gene lookup returns CDR1 ENHRY and CDR2 SYGVKD. Between the trimmed V and J ends, which lost 10 bases and 0 bases, there was a span of 15 bases. The CDR3 length is 14 residues.

This TCR was sampled from a woman aged 25-40 years with acute or convalescent COVID-19. The chain uses TRBV10-3 and TRBJ1-2; D is possibly TRBD1 (5 bases). What was sequenced was peripheral blood. The CDR3 region is CASNLGGSNYGYTF. The CDR3 DNA reads TGTGCCAGCAATTTGGGGGGATCTAACTATGGCTACACCTTC.